The clone carrying this T cell receptor (beta chain) has at least ten counts. Its antigen remains unidentified. Germline V lookup: CDR1 LGHNA, CDR2 YSLEER. With 3 bases removed from V and 5 bases from J, the gap between germline ends came to 10 bases. The CDR3 is 13 residues long. The data were obtained in a study of neurological immune-mediated disorders. Whole-study findings and limits: Private repertoires in all groups were suggested by the finding that expanded clones across subjects shared no CDR3 amino acid sequences. HTLV-1-associated myelopathy had the most TCR clonal expansion, while multiple sclerosis had the least, a level that fell below healthy controls.

5'RACE generated cDNA with 10-nucleotide random UMIs. TCRdb analysed the 5' RACE reads with MiXCR anew, one entry per CDR3 protein. The sample gives 45,000 to 55,000 distinct CDR3 sequences, 10% of which show up once; around 20% is in the top ten. The unsorted libraries originated from 2 million PBMCs kept at -80 C. The source is a woman aged 40 to 50 with HTLV-1-associated myelopathy (HAM/TSP). J is TRBJ1-1 and V is TRBV4-3; no reliable D call. What was sequenced was PBMCs. CDR3 protein: CASSQAAWTEAFF. CDR3 coding DNA: TGCGCCAGCAGCCAGGCCGCCTGGACTGAAGCTTTCTTT.